These 14 T cell receptor beta chains were all obtained from the same sample, sequenced in a study of cytomegalovirus exposure and HLA in healthy donors. Both 60 Vbeta primers and 13 Jbeta primers went into the PCR. TCRdb keeps only in-frame clones here, not all; method: immunoSEQ multiplex PCR. The repertoire holds tens of thousands of clones, with roughly 84% as singletons. The specimen sequenced was PBMCs. Receptor source: a man younger than 35 in good health and CMV-seronegative.

J is TRBJ1-2 and V is TRBV27; TRBD1 agrees at 7 bases. Germline trimming cut 5 bases from V and 0 bases from J; bases unmatched to any gene: 9. This CDR3 has 16 amino acids. CDR1 and CDR2 (germline): MNHEY, SMNVEV (reference sequence). The CDR3 sequence: CASSPPRDRANYGYTF. CDR3 nucleotide sequence: TGTGCCAGCAGTCCCCCGAGGGACAGAGCTAACTATGGCTACACCTTC.

The chain recombines TRBV4-3 with TRBJ2-7, with D maybe TRBD2 (7 bases). CDR1 and CDR2 from the germline V gene are LGHNA and YSLEER. This CDR3 contains 16 residues. V lost 1 base, J lost 4 bases, and 17 bases lay in between. CDR3 region: CASSQAARGGPYEQYF. CDR3 bases: TGCGCCAGCAGCCAAGCCGCCAGGGGAGGGCCGTACGAGCAGTACTTC.

This chain joins TRBV27 and TRBJ2-7, with TRBD2 matching over 7 bases. CDR3 length equals 14 residues. V gave up 4 bases and J gave up 0 bases; unmatched junction bases: 3. Germline V lookup: CDR1 MNHEY, CDR2 SMNVEV (reference sequence). This chain's CDR3 is CASSSSGYSYEQYF. For the CDR3, the DNA is TGTGCCAGCAGTTCTAGCGGTTACTCCTACGAGCAGTACTTC.

The chain has TRBV30 and TRBJ1-1; D unresolved. The CDR3 sequence is 11 residues long. V was clipped by 0 bases and J by 7 bases, with 6 bases between them. Germline CDR1 GTSNPN, CDR2 SVGIG (reference sequence). The DNA for the CDR3 is TGTGCCTGGAGTGTTGGCTTTGAAGCTTTCTTT. Translating gives CAWSVGFEAFF.

The chain recombines TRBV2 with TRBJ1-1; a possible D gene is TRBD1 (6 bases). Trimming left V 7 bases short and J 7 bases short, with 19 bases between. This CDR3 spans 14 amino acids. CDR1 and CDR2 (germline): SNHLY, FYNNEI. The CDR3 DNA reads TGTGCCAGCAATTTCCAGGGGCTTTTCGTTGAAGCTTTCTTT. Its protein is CASNFQGLFVEAFF. Filled out from reference TRBV2 and TRBJ1-1, the complete variable domain reads EPEVTQTPSHQVTQMGQEVILRCVPISNHLYFYWYRQILGQKVEFLVSFYNNEISEKSEIFDDQFSVERPDGSNFTLKIRSTKLEDSAMYFCASNFQGLFVEAFFGQGTRLTVV.

The chain is built from TRBV27 and TRBJ1-2; D gene ambiguous. Germline V gene data show CDR1 as MNHEY and CDR2 as SMNVEV (reference sequence). The V and J ends lost 2 bases and 4 bases respectively, with 11 bases between them. The CDR3 runs 14 residues. CDR3 sequence reads: CASSLREEGYGYTF. CDR3 in DNA: TGTGCCAGCAGTTTACGGGAAGAAGGCTATGGCTACACCTTC.

The rearrangement uses TRBV7-9 and TRBJ2-7; D is uncertain. Trimming pared 5 bases from V and 6 bases from J, leaving 23 bases between. Germline CDR1 reads SEHNR; CDR2 reads FQNEAQ (reference sequence). The CDR3 extends over 16 amino acids. In nucleotides, the CDR3 is TGTGCCAGCAGCACCGATCGCCCTGAGTACGCTTTCGAGCAGTACTTC. Its translation: CASSTDRPEYAFEQYF.

V and J are TRBV30 and TRBJ2-7; tentatively, D is TRBD1 (6 bases). Trimming stripped 4 bases from V and 2 bases from J, with 9 bases between. The CDR3 is made up of 12 amino acids. Germline-derived CDR1 and CDR2 are GTSNPN and SVGIG (reference sequence). The CDR3 reads CAWMGDTYEQYF. The DNA for the CDR3 is TGTGCCTGGATGGGGGACACCTACGAGCAGTACTTC.

The gene calls are TRBV4-3 and TRBJ1-5; D call uncertain. The CDR3 has 16 amino acids. Trimming shortened V by 0 bases and J by 1 base, and 10 bases separated the two germline ends. Germline V gives CDR1 LGHNA, CDR2 YSLEER. The CDR3 protein is CASSQDVGGSNQPQHF. Written as DNA, the CDR3 is TGCGCCAGCAGCCAAGATGTCGGAGGGAGCAATCAGCCCCAGCATTTT.

This chain links TRBV19 with TRBJ1-4; no definite D call. Trimming left V 6 bases short and J 4 bases short, with 21 bases between. The CDR3 runs to 17 residues. Per germline, CDR1 LNHDA and CDR2 SQIVND (reference sequence). The CDR3 DNA reads as TGTGCCAGTAGACGACGGGATCATCCTGGCGGTAATGAAAAACTGTTTTTT. Translated: CASRRRDHPGGNEKLFF. Together with reference TRBV19 and TRBJ1-4, the CDR3 gives the full variable domain: DGGITQSPKYLFRKEGQNVTLSCEQNLNHDAMYWYRQDPGQGLRLIYYSQIVNDFQKGDIAEGYSVSREKKESFPLTVTSAQKNPTAFYLCASRRRDHPGGNEKLFFGSGTQLSVL.

This chain uses TRBV7-9 with TRBJ2-5; 8 bases align to TRBD1. The CDR3 runs to 15 residues. The germline CDR1 and CDR2 sequences are SEHNR and FQNEAQ (reference sequence). J was trimmed by 0 bases and V by 7 bases; bases with no gene match: 7. The CDR3 DNA reads as TGTGCCAGCAACAACCCGACAGGGGACCAAGAGACCCAGTACTTC. It translates to CASNNPTGDQETQYF.

The chain employs TRBV10-2 and TRBJ1-5; 7 positions agree with TRBD1. Germline lookup yields CDR1 WSHSY and CDR2 SAAADI. The V segment lost 8 bases and the J segment 7 bases; nucleotides outside the gene matches: 11. The CDR3 contains 14 residues. This chain's CDR3 is CASDPRPDRQPQHF. Written as DNA, the CDR3 is TGCGCCAGCGACCCAAGACCGGACAGGCAGCCCCAGCATTTT.

The chain links TRBV30 to TRBJ1-4; the match to TRBD1 covers 8 bases. Trimming at V came to 0 bases and at J to 7 bases, leaving 4 bases not matched to a gene. The CDR3 consists of 14 residues. Germline V CDR1 and CDR2: GTSNPN, SVGIG (reference sequence). The CDR3 DNA reads TGTGCCTGGAGTGTTGGGACAGGAAGTGAAAAACTGTTTTTT. Amino acids: CAWSVGTGSEKLFF.

The V gene is TRBV28, the J gene TRBJ1-1; D is perhaps TRBD1 (5 bases). V lost 6 bases to trimming and J lost 1 base, with 12 bases between them. This CDR3 has 14 amino acids. The germline gives CDR1 MDHEN, CDR2 SYDVKM. The CDR3 DNA sequence: TGTGCCAGCAGCCTCGACAGAAGGAACACTGAAGCTTTCTTT. It yields the protein CASSLDRRNTEAFF.